This is a list of T cell receptor beta chains from one sample in a study of shared clonotypes between healthy human individuals. Assay: immunoSEQ multiplex PCR; the TCRdb copy retains only in-frame clones and omits some. The table records roughly 1,500,000 clones, 98% of them present only once. The sequenced material came from naive CD4+ T cells sorted from blood. These receptors all stem from a man aged 25 to 40 in good health. Each CDR3 is given with its conserved first and last residue. D genes are given only for firm matches. The size of a clone is reported for some rows only, either as once, few or many, or as a class for expanded clones.

cdr3_nt	cdr3_aa	v_call	d_call	j_call	clone_size
TGTGCCATCAGTCTACAGGGAGGGGACGAGCAGTACTTC	CAISLQGGDEQYF	TRBV10-3	-	TRBJ2-7	-
TGTGCCAGCTCACAGACAGGGTACGAGCAGTACTTC	CASSQTGYEQYF	TRBV18	TRBD1	TRBJ2-7	-
TGTGCCAGCAGCTTGTTGAGCGGGAGTGACTACGAGCAGTACTTC	CASSLLSGSDYEQYF	TRBV5-6	TRBD2	TRBJ2-7	-
TGTGCCACCCTACCGGGACAGGGGTGTCAGCCCCAGCATTTT	CATLPGQGCQPQHF	TRBV14	TRBD1	TRBJ1-5	-
TGTGCCAGCAGCTTAGCGCTGAGTGAAAAACTGTTTTTT	CASSLALSEKLFF	TRBV7-2	-	TRBJ1-4	-
TGCGCCAGCAGCTTGGAGAACGGACAGATAGAAGCTTTCTTT	CASSLENGQIEAFF	TRBV5-1	-	TRBJ1-1	once
TGCGCCAGCAGTGAGTCAAGACTAGCGGGAGTAATTGAGCAGTTCTTC	CASSESRLAGVIEQFF	TRBV10-2	TRBD2	TRBJ2-1	-
TGTGCCAGCAGTGAAGCGACGGCTGCATTCTACGAGCAGTACTTC	CASSEATAAFYEQYF	TRBV2	-	TRBJ2-7	-
TGTGCCATCAGTCTGACAGGGACCGCTAATCAGCCCCAGCATTTT	CAISLTGTANQPQHF	TRBV10-3	TRBD1	TRBJ1-5	once
TGTGCCAGCTCACCACTAGCGGGAGCTTCCGAGACCCAGTACTTC	CASSPLAGASETQYF	TRBV18	TRBD2	TRBJ2-5	-
TGCGCCAGCAGCCCGGAGGGACTAGCGGGAGGGCCAGGGCAGTTCTTC	CASSPEGLAGGPGQFF	TRBV5-1	TRBD2	TRBJ2-1	-
TGTGCCAGCAGCCCGTCAGTGAGCCTTTATGGCTACACCTTC	CASSPSVSLYGYTF	TRBV11-2	-	TRBJ1-2	once
TGTGCCAGCAGCGGACCGGGACAGGGACCTTTGACGCAGTATTTT	CASSGPGQGPLTQYF	TRBV9	TRBD1	TRBJ2-3	-
TGTGCCAGCTCACCACGGCGGGGCAATGAGCAGTTCTTC	CASSPRRGNEQFF	TRBV18	-	TRBJ2-1	-
TGCAGCGTTGCTGGACAGGGTCCCTACGAGCAGTACTTC	CSVAGQGPYEQYF	TRBV29-1	TRBD1	TRBJ2-7	-
TGTGCCAGCAGTTTGTTAGGACAGGCTCTCGCGGGAGGGCCAAGGGAGAACTACGAGCAGTACTTC	CASSLLGQALAGGPRENYEQYF	TRBV27	TRBD2	TRBJ2-7	-
TGCGCCAGCAGCGGAGTGAGGTCGAACACCGGGGAGCTGTTTTTT	CASSGVRSNTGELFF	TRBV5-1	-	TRBJ2-2	-
TGCGCCAGCAGTGATTCGGGACTGGACGACAATGAGCAGTTCTTC	CASSDSGLDDNEQFF	TRBV10-1	-	TRBJ2-1	-
TGCGCCAGCAGCCAAGGGCTTAGGGGCTCTGGGGCCAACGTCCTGACTTTC	CASSQGLRGSGANVLTF	TRBV4-3	-	TRBJ2-6	-
TGTGCCAGCAGTGAAGCGAGGCTAGCGGGAGTCGGCGAGCAGTACTTC	CASSEARLAGVGEQYF	TRBV6-1	TRBD2	TRBJ2-7	-
TGTGCCAGCTGGGGACAGGGTAAAACTAATGAAAAACTGTTTTTT	CASWGQGKTNEKLFF	TRBV2	TRBD1	TRBJ1-4	-
TGTGCCAGTAGTATGGAGCCGCGGACGGCTGGAAACACCATATATTTT	CASSMEPRTAGNTIYF	TRBV19	-	TRBJ1-3	once
TGTGCCAGCTCACCACGGGACCTAAACACCGGGGAGCTGTTTTTT	CASSPRDLNTGELFF	TRBV18	-	TRBJ2-2	-
TGTGCCAGCAGCCCGGGACTATGGGATACGCAGTATTTT	CASSPGLWDTQYF	TRBV7-3	TRBD2	TRBJ2-3	-
TGTGCCAGCAATACCGGGACGTCGGGCTACACCTTC	CASNTGTSGYTF	TRBV14	-	TRBJ1-2	few
TGCAGCGTCGAACAGGGATCTGGCTACACCTTC	CSVEQGSGYTF	TRBV29-1	-	TRBJ1-2	-